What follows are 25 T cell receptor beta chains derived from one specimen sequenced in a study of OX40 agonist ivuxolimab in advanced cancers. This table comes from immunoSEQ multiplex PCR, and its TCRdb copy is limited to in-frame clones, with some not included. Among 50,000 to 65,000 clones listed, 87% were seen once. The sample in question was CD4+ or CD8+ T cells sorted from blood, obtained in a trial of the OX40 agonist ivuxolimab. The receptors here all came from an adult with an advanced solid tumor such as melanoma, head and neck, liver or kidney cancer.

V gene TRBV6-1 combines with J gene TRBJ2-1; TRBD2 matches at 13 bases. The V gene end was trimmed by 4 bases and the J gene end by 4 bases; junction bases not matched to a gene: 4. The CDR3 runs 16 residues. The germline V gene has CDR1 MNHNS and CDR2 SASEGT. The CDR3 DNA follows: TGTGCCAGCAGTGGATGGACTAGCGGGGGTTACAATGAGCAGTTCTTC. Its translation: CASSGWTSGGYNEQFF.

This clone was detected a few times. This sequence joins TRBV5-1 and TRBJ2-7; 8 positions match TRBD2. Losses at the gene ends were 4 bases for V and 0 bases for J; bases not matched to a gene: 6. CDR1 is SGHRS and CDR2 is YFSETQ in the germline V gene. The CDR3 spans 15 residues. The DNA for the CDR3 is TGCGCCAGCAGCGTACTAGCGGACTACTCCTACGAGCAGTACTTC. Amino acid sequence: CASSVLADYSYEQYF.

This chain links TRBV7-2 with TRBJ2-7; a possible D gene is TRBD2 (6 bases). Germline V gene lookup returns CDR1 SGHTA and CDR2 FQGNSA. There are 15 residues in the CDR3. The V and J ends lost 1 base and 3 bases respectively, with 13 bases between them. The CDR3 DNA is TGTGCCAGCAGCTTAGTAGGCGGGGAGGTCTACGAGCAGTACTTC. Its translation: CASSLVGGEVYEQYF.

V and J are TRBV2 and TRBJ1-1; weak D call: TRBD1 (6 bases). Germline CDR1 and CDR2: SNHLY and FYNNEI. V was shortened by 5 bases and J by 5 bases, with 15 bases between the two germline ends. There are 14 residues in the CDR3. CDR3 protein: CASSTLGGETEAFF. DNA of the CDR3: TGTGCCAGCAGTACTCTAGGGGGGGAGACTGAAGCTTTCTTT.

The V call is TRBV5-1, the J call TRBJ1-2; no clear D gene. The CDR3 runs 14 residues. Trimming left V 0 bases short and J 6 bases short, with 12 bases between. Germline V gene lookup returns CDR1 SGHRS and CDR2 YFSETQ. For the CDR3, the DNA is TGCGCCAGCAGCTTGGGGTTTCGAGAGGATGGCTACACCTTC. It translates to CASSLGFREDGYTF.

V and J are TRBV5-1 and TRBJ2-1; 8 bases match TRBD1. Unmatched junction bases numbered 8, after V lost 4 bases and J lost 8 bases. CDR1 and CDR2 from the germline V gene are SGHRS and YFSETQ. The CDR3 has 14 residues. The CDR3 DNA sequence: TGCGCCAGCAGCCCCCGGACAGGGAACTATGAGCAGTTCTTC. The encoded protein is CASSPRTGNYEQFF.

This CDR3 reads CASSHPGGYEQYF. CDR3 DNA: TGCGCCAGCAGCCATCCGGGAGGGTACGAGCAGTACTTC. This chain connects TRBV4-1 to TRBJ2-7, with 8 bases identical to TRBD2. The CDR3 is 13 amino acids. The germline CDR1 and CDR2 sequences are MGHRA and YSYEKL. V was clipped by 3 bases and J by 4 bases; unmatched bases: 2.

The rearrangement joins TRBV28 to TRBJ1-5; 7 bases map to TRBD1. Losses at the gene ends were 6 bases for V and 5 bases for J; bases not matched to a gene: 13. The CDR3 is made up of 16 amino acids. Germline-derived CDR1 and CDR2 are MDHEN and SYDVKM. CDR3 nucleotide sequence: TGTGCCAGCAGGCCAGATAGGGGGCCAGTAGATCAGCCCCAGCATTTT. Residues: CASRPDRGPVDQPQHF.

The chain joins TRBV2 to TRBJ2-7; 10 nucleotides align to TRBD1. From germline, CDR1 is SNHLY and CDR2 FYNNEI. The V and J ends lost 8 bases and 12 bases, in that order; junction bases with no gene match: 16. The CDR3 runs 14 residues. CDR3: CASGPGQGRPATYF. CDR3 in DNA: TGTGCCAGCGGACCGGGACAGGGGCGCCCCGCGACGTACTTC.

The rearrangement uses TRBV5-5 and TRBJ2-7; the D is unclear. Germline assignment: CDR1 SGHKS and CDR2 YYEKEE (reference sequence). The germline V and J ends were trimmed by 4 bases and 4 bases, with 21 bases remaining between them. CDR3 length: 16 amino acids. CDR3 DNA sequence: TGTGCCAGCAGCCCGCGACCCCCCGAGGCAGTTTACGAGCAGTACTTC. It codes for CASSPRPPEAVYEQYF.

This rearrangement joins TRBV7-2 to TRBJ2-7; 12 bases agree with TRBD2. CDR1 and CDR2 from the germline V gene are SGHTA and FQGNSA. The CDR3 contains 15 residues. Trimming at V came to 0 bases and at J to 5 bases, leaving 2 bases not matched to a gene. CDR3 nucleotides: TGTGCCAGCAGCTTAGCGGGACTAGCGGGTCACGAGCAGTACTTC. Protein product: CASSLAGLAGHEQYF.

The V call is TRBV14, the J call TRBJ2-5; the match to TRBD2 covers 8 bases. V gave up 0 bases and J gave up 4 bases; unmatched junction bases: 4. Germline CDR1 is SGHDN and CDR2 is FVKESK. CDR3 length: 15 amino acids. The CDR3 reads CASSQDREGVETQYF. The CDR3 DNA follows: TGTGCCAGCAGCCAAGACCGGGAGGGGGTAGAGACCCAGTACTTC.

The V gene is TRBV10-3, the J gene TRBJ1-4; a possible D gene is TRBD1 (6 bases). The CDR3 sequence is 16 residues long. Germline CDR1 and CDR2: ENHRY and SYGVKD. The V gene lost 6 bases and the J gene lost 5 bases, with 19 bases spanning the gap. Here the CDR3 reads CAISPTGGGTNEKLFF. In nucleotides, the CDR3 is TGTGCCATCAGCCCCACGGGGGGCGGGACAAATGAAAAACTGTTTTTT.

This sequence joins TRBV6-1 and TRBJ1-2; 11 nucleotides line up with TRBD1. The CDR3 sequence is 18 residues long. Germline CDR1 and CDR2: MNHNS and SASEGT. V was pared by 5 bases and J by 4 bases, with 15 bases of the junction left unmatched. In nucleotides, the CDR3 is TGTGCCAGCAGTAAAGGACAGGGGGCCCTCTTTATGGGCTATGGCTACACCTTC. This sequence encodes CASSKGQGALFMGYGYTF.

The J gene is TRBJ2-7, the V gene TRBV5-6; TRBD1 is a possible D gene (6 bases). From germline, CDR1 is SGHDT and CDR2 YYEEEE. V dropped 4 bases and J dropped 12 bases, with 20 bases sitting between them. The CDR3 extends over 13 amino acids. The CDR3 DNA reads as TGTGCCAGCAGCCTAGGCACTGGACAGTGGATGTACTTC. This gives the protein CASSLGTGQWMYF.

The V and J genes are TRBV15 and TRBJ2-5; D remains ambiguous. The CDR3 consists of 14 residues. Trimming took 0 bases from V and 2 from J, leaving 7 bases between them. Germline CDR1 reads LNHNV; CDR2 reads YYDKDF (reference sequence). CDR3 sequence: CATSRDRVQETQYF. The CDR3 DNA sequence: TGTGCCACCAGCAGAGATCGTGTACAAGAGACCCAGTACTTC.

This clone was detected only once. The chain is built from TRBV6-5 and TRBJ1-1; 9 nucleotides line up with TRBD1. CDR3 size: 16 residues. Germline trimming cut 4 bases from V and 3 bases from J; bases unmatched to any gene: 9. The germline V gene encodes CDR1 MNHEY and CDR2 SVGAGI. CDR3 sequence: CASSSQGAWEDTEAFF. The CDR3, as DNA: TGTGCCAGCAGTTCACAGGGGGCGTGGGAGGACACTGAAGCTTTCTTT.

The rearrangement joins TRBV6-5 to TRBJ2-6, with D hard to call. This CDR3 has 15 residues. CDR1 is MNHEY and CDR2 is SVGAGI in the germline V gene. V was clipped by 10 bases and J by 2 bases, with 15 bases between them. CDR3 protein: CATLRSPTGANVLTF. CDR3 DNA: TGTGCCACCCTTAGATCTCCTACTGGGGCCAACGTCCTGACTTTC.

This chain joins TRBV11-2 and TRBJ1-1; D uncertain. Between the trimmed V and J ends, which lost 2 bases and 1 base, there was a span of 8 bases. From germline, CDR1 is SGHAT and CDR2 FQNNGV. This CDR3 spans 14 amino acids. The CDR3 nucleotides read TGTGCCAGCAGCTTAATACAGAGGAACACTGAAGCTTTCTTT. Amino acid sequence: CASSLIQRNTEAFF.

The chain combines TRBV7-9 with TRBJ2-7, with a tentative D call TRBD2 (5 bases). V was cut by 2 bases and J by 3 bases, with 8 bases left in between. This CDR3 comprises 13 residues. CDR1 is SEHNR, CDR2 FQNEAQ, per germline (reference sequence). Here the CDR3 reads CASSLSGDYEQYF. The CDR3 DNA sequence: TGTGCCAGCAGCTTATCCGGGGACTACGAGCAGTACTTC.

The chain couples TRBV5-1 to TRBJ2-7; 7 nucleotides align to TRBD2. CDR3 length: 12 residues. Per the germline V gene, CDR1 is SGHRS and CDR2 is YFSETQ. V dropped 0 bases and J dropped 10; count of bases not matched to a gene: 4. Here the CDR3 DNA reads TGCGCCAGCAGCTTGGCAGGGAGGGCTCAGTACTTC. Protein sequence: CASSLAGRAQYF.

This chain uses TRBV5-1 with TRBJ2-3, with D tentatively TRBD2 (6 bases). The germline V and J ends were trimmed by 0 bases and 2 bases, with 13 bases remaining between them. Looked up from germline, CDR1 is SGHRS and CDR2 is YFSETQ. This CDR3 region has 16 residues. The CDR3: CASSLEPQGLTDTQYF. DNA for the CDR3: TGCGCCAGCAGCTTGGAACCCCAGGGACTCACAGATACGCAGTATTTT.

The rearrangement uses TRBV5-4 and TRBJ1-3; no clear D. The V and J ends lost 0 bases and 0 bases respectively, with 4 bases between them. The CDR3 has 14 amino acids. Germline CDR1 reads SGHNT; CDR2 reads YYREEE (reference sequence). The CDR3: CASSLDASGNTIYF. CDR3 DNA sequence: TGTGCCAGCAGCTTGGATGCCTCTGGAAACACCATATATTTT.

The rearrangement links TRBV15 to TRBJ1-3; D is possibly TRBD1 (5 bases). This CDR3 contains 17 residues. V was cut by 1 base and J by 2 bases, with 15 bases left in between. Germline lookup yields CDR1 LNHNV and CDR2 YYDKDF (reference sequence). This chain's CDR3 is CATSRGTGTPTGNTIYF. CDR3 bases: TGTGCCACCAGCAGAGGAACCGGGACGCCGACTGGAAACACCATATATTTT. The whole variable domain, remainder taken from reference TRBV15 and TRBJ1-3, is DAMVIQNPRYQVTQFGKPVTLSCSQTLNHNVMYWYQQKSSQAPKLLFHYYDKDFNNEADTPDNFQSRRPNTSFCFLDIRSPGLGDTAMYLCATSRGTGTPTGNTIYFGEGSWLTVV.

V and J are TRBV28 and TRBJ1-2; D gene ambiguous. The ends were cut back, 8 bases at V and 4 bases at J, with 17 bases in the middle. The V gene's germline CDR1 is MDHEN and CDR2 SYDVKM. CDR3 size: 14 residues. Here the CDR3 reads CASQPHEGSYGYTF. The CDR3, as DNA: TGTGCCAGCCAGCCCCACGAGGGTTCCTATGGCTACACCTTC.